The T cell receptor beta chain described here comes from a study of blood T cells in healthy people across ages. Germline V lookup: CDR1 DFQATT, CDR2 SNEGSKA (reference sequence). The CDR3 runs to 13 residues. The V and J ends lost 3 bases and 2 bases respectively, with 11 bases between them. For the second PCR, which ran for roughly 7 to 11 cycles, a sample-barcoded 5' primer and a J-beta primer mix were used. MiXCR, run by TCRdb on the 5' RACE reads, gives a single entry per CDR3 protein. The table shows roughly 1,500,000 distinct CDR3 sequences, with around 35% occurring only once. Source material: blood. The sequence was collected from a woman in her 30s in good health. The J gene is TRBJ2-7, the V gene TRBV20-1, with TRBD2 as a possible D gene (5 bases). The CDR3 DNA follows: TGCAGTGCTAGTCCGGTCGGGGCCTACGAGCAGTACTTC. This gives the protein CSASPVGAYEQYF.